This T cell receptor (beta chain) came from a study of monozygotic twins with inflammatory bowel disease. As to this clonotype: Its antigen remains unknown.

Germline values: CDR1 ENHRY, CDR2 SYGVKD. The length of the CDR3 is 14 residues. Total RNA amounting to 3,000 to 3,500 ng went into each TCR library. Addition of UMIs with a 6-nucleotide sample barcode was achieved by template switching. Researchers put TCRalpha and TCRbeta cDNA through two nested PCRs lasting around 15 and 10 cycles. TCRdb re-called the 5' RACE reads and catalogs CDR3 proteins one per entry, DNA excluded. Its listing shows about 380,000 distinct CDR3 sequences. Study-level points and caveats: No difference in repertoire similarity was seen between concordant and discordant twins, possibly because power was limited.

The chain employs TRBV10-3 and TRBJ1-6; TCRdb indicates TRBD1, and absent DNA this call remains unverified. The TCR comes from a human donor with ulcerative colitis or Crohn's disease, or a healthy co-twin of an affected twin (not recorded which). The material sequenced was blood. This chain's CDR3 is CAISQGVGDSPLHF.